Listed below are T cell receptor beta chains from one sample, sequenced in a study of technical replicates of blood from several donors. Generated by immunoSEQ multiplex PCR, the TCRdb table keeps only in-frame clones and is missing some. Here the sample spans around 83,000 clones, approximately 95% being singletons. The specimen was T cells isolated from PBMCs. Source of these receptors: a human donor in good health. Each CDR3 is given with its conserved first and last residue. The order of the fields is clone size, D gene, V gene, J gene, CDR3 DNA, CDR3 protein. The D gene is left open where the match is weak. A row's size may be missing; if present it is once, few, many or a size class.

.	TRBD1	TRBV7-9	TRBJ1-2	TGTGCCAGCAGCTTAGGGCCAGGGGGCGGCTATGGCTACACCTTC	CASSLGPGGGYGYTF
.	.	TRBV5-6	TRBJ2-1	TGTGCCAGCAGCTTGGTGCTAATCGCCGAGCAGTTCTTC	CASSLVLIAEQFF
.	TRBD2	TRBV9	TRBJ2-1	TGTGCCAGCAGCGTAATGGGACTAGCGGGAGTCAATGAGCAGTTCTTC	CASSVMGLAGVNEQFF
.	.	TRBV4-1	TRBJ2-5	TGCGCCAGCAGCCTAACCAGAGACAAGACCTTCCAAGAGACCCAGTACTTC	CASSLTRDKTFQETQYF
.	TRBD1	TRBV5-4	TRBJ1-2	TGTGCCAGCAGCGCCGGGACAGGGGGCGGAGGCTACACCTTC	CASSAGTGGGGYTF
.	TRBD2	TRBV5-1	TRBJ2-3	TGCGCCAGCAGCTTACTAGCGGGGGGTGTCACAGATACGCAGTATTTT	CASSLLAGGVTDTQYF
once	TRBD1	TRBV2	TRBJ2-2	TGTGCCAGCAGTGAACGAAGGCAGGGGGCTAACGGGGAGCTGTTTTTT	CASSERRQGANGELFF
.	TRBD2	TRBV4-2	TRBJ2-7	TGTGCCAGCAGCCCCCAGACTAGCGCAATGGGTCTTAGCTCCTACGAGCAGTACTTC	CASSPQTSAMGLSSYEQYF
.	.	TRBV6-1	TRBJ1-2	TGTGCCAGCAGTGAAGCGCTCAGGGGCTATGGCTACACCTTC	CASSEALRGYGYTF
once	.	TRBV5-1	TRBJ2-3	TGCGCCAGCAGCTTGGCTACTCCAGGGGATACGCAGTATTTT	CASSLATPGDTQYF
.	TRBD1	TRBV10-2	TRBJ1-1	TGCGCCAGCAGTGAAGCGGGGACAGGGCTGAACACTGAAGCTTTCTTT	CASSEAGTGLNTEAFF
.	.	TRBV4-1	TRBJ1-5	TGCGCCAGCAGCCAAGATAACAGGTTGGGACAGCCCCAGCATTTT	CASSQDNRLGQPQHF
few	TRBD1	TRBV2	TRBJ1-5	TGTGCCAGCAATACAGGGGGCCGTAGCAATCAGCCCCAGCATTTT	CASNTGGRSNQPQHF
once	.	TRBV27	TRBJ1-1	TGTGCCAGCAGTTTTAGTTGGCAGAGGGAGAACACTGAAGCTTTCTTT	CASSFSWQRENTEAFF
.	.	TRBV28	TRBJ2-3	TGTGCCAGCGTAGGATCGGGGATCGGGACAGATACGCAGTATTTT	CASVGSGIGTDTQYF
.	TRBD2	TRBV13	TRBJ2-1	TGTGCCAGCAGCCACCGCGGGACTAATTACAATGAGCAGTTCTTC	CASSHRGTNYNEQFF
.	TRBD1	TRBV30	TRBJ2-7	TGTGCCTGGAGTGATTTGGACAGGGCTTACGAGCAGTACTTC	CAWSDLDRAYEQYF
.	.	TRBV4-1	TRBJ2-5	TGCGCCAGCAGCCAGGGTCTAACAGACGGGACCCAGTACTTC	CASSQGLTDGTQYF
.	TRBD1	TRBV28	TRBJ1-4	TGTGCCAGCAGTTTAAGACAGGGGAGAGAAGAAAAACTGTTTTTT	CASSLRQGREEKLFF
.	TRBD1	TRBV19	TRBJ1-1	TGTGCCAGTAGTAACAGGGGGCCGAACACTGAAGCTTTCTTT	CASSNRGPNTEAFF
few	.	TRBV28	TRBJ1-4	TGTGCCAGCACCACGACGGGGAAACTGTTTTTT	CASTTTGKLFF
.	.	TRBV29-1	TRBJ1-1	TGCAGCGTTGAAGAGGAGGTGTTGAACACTGAAGCTTTCTTT	CSVEEEVLNTEAFF
.	.	TRBV28	TRBJ1-2	TGTGCCAGCAGTTCAATGGCAGGGTACGGCTATGGCTACACCTTC	CASSSMAGYGYGYTF
.	TRBD1	TRBV7-3	TRBJ2-5	TGTGCCAGCAGCCGGGGGACAGGGGGCTCGGGGGAGACCCAGTACTTC	CASSRGTGGSGETQYF
.	.	TRBV6-5	TRBJ2-4	TGTGCCAGCAGTCGGGACTTCCGAGGGGAAAACATTCAGTACTTC	CASSRDFRGENIQYF
once	TRBD1	TRBV18	TRBJ2-3	TGTGCCAGCTCACCAATCCGGTTGCCGGGACAGGGAGTTTCAGATACGCAGTATTTT	CASSPIRLPGQGVSDTQYF
.	TRBD2	TRBV19	TRBJ2-5	TGTGCCAGTAAGGGGGGACTAGAGCTCGAGACCCAGTACTTC	CASKGGLELETQYF
.	.	TRBV18	TRBJ2-7	TGTGCCAGCTCGCTATATTGGCAGGGGGGATCGTACGAGCAGTACTTC	CASSLYWQGGSYEQYF
.	.	TRBV5-6	TRBJ2-7	TGTGCCAGCAGCCCCCGAGGCCCTCGGGACGAGCAGTACTTC	CASSPRGPRDEQYF
.	.	TRBV4-1	TRBJ2-4	TGCGCCAGCAGTCAAGCGTCAGGGGGGCTTCAGTACTTC	CASSQASGGLQYF
.	.	TRBV28	TRBJ2-7	TGTGCCAGCAGTTTGACAGAAAACGAGCAGTACTTC	CASSLTENEQYF
.	.	TRBV18	TRBJ1-2	TGTGCCAGCTCACCCCCGGGACTCCTTGGCTACACCTTC	CASSPPGLLGYTF
.	TRBD2	TRBV5-1	TRBJ2-3	TGCGCCAGCAGCTTGGGGACTAGCGGGGATAGCACAGATACGCAGTATTTT	CASSLGTSGDSTDTQYF
.	TRBD2	TRBV9	TRBJ2-5	TGTGCCAGCACCAGCAGCCAGCCGGGGGGGACCCAGTACTTC	CASTSSQPGGTQYF
.	TRBD2	TRBV27	TRBJ2-3	TGTGCCAGCAGTATCATAGCGGGGGCAAGCACAGATACGCAGTATTTT	CASSIIAGASTDTQYF
.	.	TRBV18	TRBJ2-7	TGTGCCAGCTCACCAGTCGGTGTCGAGCAGTACTTC	CASSPVGVEQYF
.	TRBD2	TRBV27	TRBJ2-1	TGTGCCAGCAGTGGAAGCGGGGTAATACACCATGAGCAGTTCTTC	CASSGSGVIHHEQFF
.	TRBD2	TRBV5-4	TRBJ2-3	TGTGCCAGCAGCCCGGCGGGGGGGCTTTCAGATACGCAGTATTTT	CASSPAGGLSDTQYF
.	.	TRBV6-5	TRBJ1-1	TGTGCCAGCAGATCTTACAGGGACACTGAAGCTTTCTTT	CASRSYRDTEAFF
.	.	TRBV5-1	TRBJ1-6	TGCGCCAGCAGACGGAGCTCCGTCGATTCACCCCTCCACTTT	CASRRSSVDSPLHF
.	.	TRBV5-1	TRBJ2-3	TGCGCCAGCAGCACCCGGGTACAACCGTATATAAGCACAGATACGCAGTATTTT	CASSTRVQPYISTDTQYF
.	.	TRBV6-5	TRBJ2-7	TGTGCCAGCAGTCCCTCACACTCCTACGAGCAGTACTTC	CASSPSHSYEQYF
.	.	TRBV9	TRBJ1-5	TGTGCCAGCAGCGTAGATGGGGGGGGTCAGCCCCAGCATTTT	CASSVDGGGQPQHF
.	.	TRBV6-6	TRBJ1-4	TGTGCCAGCAGTTACGGGGAGACTAATGAAAAACTGTTTTTT	CASSYGETNEKLFF
.	TRBD1	TRBV9	TRBJ1-6	TGTGCCAGCAGCGCGGGACAGAAAACCAATTCACCCCTCCACTTT	CASSAGQKTNSPLHF
.	TRBD1	TRBV19	TRBJ2-1	TGTGCCAGTAGTATCCCCTCTCGGGACAGTTACAATGAGCAGTTCTTC	CASSIPSRDSYNEQFF
once	TRBD1	TRBV7-2	TRBJ1-2	TGTGCCAGCAGCTTACCCAGGGGGAGGAATGGCTACACCTTC	CASSLPRGRNGYTF
.	TRBD1	TRBV28	TRBJ2-7	TGTGCCAGCAACGTGGACAGGGCACCCTACGAGCAGTACTTC	CASNVDRAPYEQYF